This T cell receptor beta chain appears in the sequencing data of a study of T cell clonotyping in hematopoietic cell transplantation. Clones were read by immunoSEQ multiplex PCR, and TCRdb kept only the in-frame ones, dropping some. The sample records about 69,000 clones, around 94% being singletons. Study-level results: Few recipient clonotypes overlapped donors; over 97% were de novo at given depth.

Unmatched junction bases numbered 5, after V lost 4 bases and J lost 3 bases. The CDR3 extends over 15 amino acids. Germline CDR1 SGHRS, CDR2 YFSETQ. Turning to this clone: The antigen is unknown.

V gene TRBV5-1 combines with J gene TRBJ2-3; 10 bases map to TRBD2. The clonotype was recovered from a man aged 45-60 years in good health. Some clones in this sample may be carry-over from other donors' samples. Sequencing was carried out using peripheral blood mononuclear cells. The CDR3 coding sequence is TGCGCCAGCAGCCCCGGGACTAGCGAGACAGATACGCAGTATTTT. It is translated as CASSPGTSETDTQYF.